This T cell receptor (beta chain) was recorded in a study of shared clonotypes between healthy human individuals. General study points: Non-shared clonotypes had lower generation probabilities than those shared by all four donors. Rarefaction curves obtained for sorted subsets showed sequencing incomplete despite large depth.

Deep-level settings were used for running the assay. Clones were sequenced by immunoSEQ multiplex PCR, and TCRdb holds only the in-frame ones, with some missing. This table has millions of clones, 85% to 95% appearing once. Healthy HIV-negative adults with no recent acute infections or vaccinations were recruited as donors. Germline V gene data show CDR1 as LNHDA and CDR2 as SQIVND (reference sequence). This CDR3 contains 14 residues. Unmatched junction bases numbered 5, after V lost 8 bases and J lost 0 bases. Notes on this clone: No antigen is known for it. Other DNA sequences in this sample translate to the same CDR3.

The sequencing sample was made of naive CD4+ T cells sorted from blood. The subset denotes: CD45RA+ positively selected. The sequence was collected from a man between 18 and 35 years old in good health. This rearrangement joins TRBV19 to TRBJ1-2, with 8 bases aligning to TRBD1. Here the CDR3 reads CASSRQGPNYGYTF. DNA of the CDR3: TGTGCCAGTTCGCGACAGGGGCCTAACTATGGCTACACCTTC. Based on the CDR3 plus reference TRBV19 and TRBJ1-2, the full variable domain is DGGITQSPKYLFRKEGQNVTLSCEQNLNHDAMYWYRQDPGQGLRLIYYSQIVNDFQKGDIAEGYSVSREKKESFPLTVTSAQKNPTAFYLCASSRQGPNYGYTFGSGTRLTVV.